Presented here are 10 T cell receptor beta chains from one specimen sequenced in a study of T cells in localized non-small cell lung cancer. Using immunoSEQ multiplex PCR, the repertoire was profiled, and TCRdb retains in-frame clones only, with some absent. The table includes around 21,000 clones, roughly nine tenths detected once. Sequencing used peripheral blood, obtained before any cancer treatment. These TCRs come from a male donor at least 60 years old with stage I lung adenocarcinoma.

This clone was counted only a few times. This chain joins TRBV29-1 and TRBJ2-3, with D possibly called TRBD1 or TRBD2 (6 bases each). The germline V gene has CDR1 SQVTM and CDR2 ANQGSEA. Trimming shortened V by 3 bases and J by 3 bases, and 10 bases separated the two germline ends. The CDR3 spans 13 residues. The DNA of the CDR3 is TGCAGCGTTGAGGGGGGCCAGACAGATACGCAGTATTTT. As protein: CSVEGGQTDTQYF.

The V and J genes are TRBV5-5 and TRBJ2-1; 12 bases align to TRBD2. Unmatched junction bases numbered 6, after V lost 0 bases and J lost 8 bases. CDR3 length: 16 amino acids. Germline CDR1 SGHKS, CDR2 YYEKEE (reference sequence). In DNA form, the CDR3 reads TGTGCCAGCAGCTTGGCCACTAGCGGGGGGATAGATGAGCAGTTCTTC. This sequence encodes CASSLATSGGIDEQFF.

The chain links TRBV5-4 to TRBJ2-2; 7 bases agree with TRBD2. Germline V gives CDR1 SGHNT, CDR2 YYREEE (reference sequence). The trim removed 3 bases at V and 3 bases at J, leaving 5 bases unmatched. This CDR3 is built from 15 residues. CDR3 sequence reads: CASSWTSGYTGELFF. The CDR3 bases are TGTGCCAGCAGCTGGACTAGTGGTTACACCGGGGAGCTGTTTTTT.

The DNA for the CDR3 is TGCGCCAGCAATAGGGACTACTTATCCGAGCAGTTCTTC. Translation: CASNRDYLSEQFF. V gene TRBV10-2 combines with J gene TRBJ2-1; 7 bases line up with TRBD2. V dropped 7 bases and J dropped 10; count of bases not matched to a gene: 10. CDR3 length: 13 amino acids. The germline CDR1 and CDR2 sequences are WSHSY and SAAADI.

This clone occurred a few times. V is TRBV28 and J is TRBJ1-5; no clear D gene. Trimming took off 5 bases at V and 6 bases at J, with 17 bases between the two ends. CDR3 length: 15 amino acids. Germline lookup yields CDR1 MDHEN and CDR2 SYDVKM. DNA for the CDR3: TGTGCCAGCAGTGATGGAGGTCGAGTAGGTCAGCCCCAGCATTTT. Translating gives CASSDGGRVGQPQHF.

The CDR3 protein is CASSLVGGEKEAFF. CDR3 sequence (DNA): TGTGCCAGCAGCTTAGTCGGGGGCGAGAAGGAAGCTTTCTTT. This chain connects TRBV7-9 to TRBJ1-1; the D gene is possibly TRBD1 (6 bases). CDR1 SEHNR and CDR2 FQNEAQ come from the germline V gene (reference sequence). The CDR3 consists of 14 residues. V was shortened by 1 base and J by 8 bases, with 14 bases between the two germline ends.

The CDR3 DNA follows: TGTGCCAGCAGCTTAGCCAACCAGGGACAGCCCCAGCATTTT. This translates into CASSLANQGQPQHF. The chain is built from TRBV7-2 and TRBJ1-5, with D tentatively TRBD1 (5 bases). V lost 0 bases and J lost 7, with 10 bases in between. Germline V gene lookup returns CDR1 SGHTA and CDR2 FQGNSA. The CDR3 is 14 amino acids.

The V gene is TRBV4-1, the J gene TRBJ1-4; TRBD1 matches 7 bases. V lost 3 bases to trimming and J lost 3 bases; unmatched junction nucleotides: 1. The CDR3 spans 14 residues. Germline CDR1 MGHRA, CDR2 YSYEKL. In DNA form, the CDR3 reads TGCGCCAGCAGCCACAGGGGGTCTAATGAAAAACTGTTTTTT. Translation: CASSHRGSNEKLFF.

The gene calls are TRBV11-2 and TRBJ1-1; the D is unclear. Germline CDR1 SGHAT, CDR2 FQNNGV. This CDR3 spans 14 amino acids. Deletions cut 1 base from V and 1 base from J, with 7 bases between. The CDR3 reads CASSLAQKNTEAFF. CDR3 bases: TGTGCCAGCAGCTTAGCACAGAAGAACACTGAAGCTTTCTTT. The whole variable domain, filled in from reference TRBV11-2 and TRBJ1-1, reads EAGVAQSPRYKIIEKRQSVAFWCNPISGHATLYWYQQILGQGPKLLIQFQNNGVVDDSQLPKDRFSAERLKGVDSTLKIQPAKLEDSAVYLCASSLAQKNTEAFFGQGTRLTVV.

This clone was detected only once. The V gene is TRBV6-1, the J gene TRBJ2-7, with TRBD2 identical over 9 bases. Germline assignment: CDR1 MNHNS and CDR2 SASEGT. This CDR3 is built from 16 residues. Losses at the gene ends were 1 base for V and 2 bases for J; bases not matched to a gene: 6. In DNA form, the CDR3 reads TGTGCCAGCAGTGAAGTATTAGCGGGAGACGCCTACGAGCAGTACTTC. Translated, it gives CASSEVLAGDAYEQYF.